This paragraph covers one T cell receptor beta chain sequence. The repertoire was sequenced with immunoSEQ multiplex PCR; TCRdb's copy has only in-frame clones and lacks some. The sample yields some 370,000 clones, around 91% seen once. The data are from a study of blood T cell repertoires in COVID-19. Study at large: The United States, Italy and Spain were the sources of the acute and convalescent COVID-19 samples. Sample material is recorded as cDNA or gDNA derived from T cells, B-cell-depleted T cells, or PBMCs.

The junction had 9 bases not matched to a gene; V was cut back by 4 bases and J by 0 bases. CDR3 length: 18 amino acids. Germline loops: CDR1 SGHDT, CDR2 YYEEEE. This TCR was recovered from a man between 18 and 35 years old with active or convalescent COVID-19. This chain joins TRBV5-6 and TRBJ2-5; 13 bases map to TRBD2. Sequences were obtained from peripheral blood. CDR3 sequence: CASSPAGTSGTYQETQYF. In nucleotides, the CDR3 is TGTGCCAGCAGCCCCGCCGGGACTAGCGGGACGTACCAAGAGACCCAGTACTTC.